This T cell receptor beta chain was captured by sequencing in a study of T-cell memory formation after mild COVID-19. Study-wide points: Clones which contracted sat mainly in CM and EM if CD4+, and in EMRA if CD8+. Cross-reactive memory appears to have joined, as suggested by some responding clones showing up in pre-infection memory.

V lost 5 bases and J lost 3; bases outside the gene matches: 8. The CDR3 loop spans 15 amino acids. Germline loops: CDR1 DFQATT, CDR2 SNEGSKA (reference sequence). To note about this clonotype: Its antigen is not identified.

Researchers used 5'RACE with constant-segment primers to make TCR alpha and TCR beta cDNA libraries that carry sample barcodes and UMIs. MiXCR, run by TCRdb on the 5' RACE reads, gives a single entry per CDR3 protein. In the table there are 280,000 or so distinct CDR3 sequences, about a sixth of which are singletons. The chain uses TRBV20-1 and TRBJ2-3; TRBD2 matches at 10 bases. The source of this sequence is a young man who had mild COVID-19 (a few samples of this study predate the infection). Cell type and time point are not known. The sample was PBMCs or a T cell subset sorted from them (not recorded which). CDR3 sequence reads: CSAQRLAGLTDTQYF. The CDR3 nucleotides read TGCAGTGCTCAAAGACTAGCGGGCCTAACAGATACGCAGTATTTT.